The 20 T cell receptor beta chains below all came from one sample that was sequenced in a study of cytomegalovirus exposure and HLA in healthy donors. Profiled with immunoSEQ multiplex PCR; TCRdb holds only in-frame clones, not every one. Of roughly 250,000 clones listed, about 87% are singletons. The sequenced sample consisted of PBMCs. These receptors all stem from a man aged 18-30 years in good health and CMV-seronegative.

The rearrangement joins TRBV4-1 to TRBJ1-3; D gene unclear. The CDR3 totals 15 residues. V was pared by 1 base and J by 4 bases, with 11 bases between. Germline CDR1 is MGHRA and CDR2 is YSYEKL. The CDR3 DNA reads as TGCGCCAGCAGCCAAGGATCGACACCCGGAAACACCATATATTTT. Protein: CASSQGSTPGNTIYF.

This rearrangement joins TRBV4-1 to TRBJ2-1; D gene ambiguous. The CDR3 length is 13 residues. The ends were cut back, 8 bases at V and 0 bases at J, with 8 bases in the middle. The V gene's germline CDR1 is MGHRA and CDR2 YSYEKL. CDR3 DNA sequence: TGCGCCAGCTCTGACAACTCCTACAATGAGCAGTTCTTC. Translation gives CASSDNSYNEQFF.

V gene TRBV30 combines with J gene TRBJ2-3, with D maybe TRBD2 (6 bases). The CDR3 is made up of 13 amino acids. Germline loops: CDR1 GTSNPN, CDR2 SVGIG (reference sequence). The V gene lost 3 bases and the J gene lost 5 bases, with 12 bases spanning the gap. Here the CDR3 DNA reads TGTGCCTGGAGCCTAGCGTCTCGAGATACGCAGTATTTT. It yields the protein CAWSLASRDTQYF. Full variable domain (missing parts from reference TRBV30 and TRBJ2-3): SQTIHQWPATLVQPVGSPLSLECTVEGTSNPNLYWYRQAAGRGLQLLFYSVGIGQISSEVPQNLSASRPQDRQFILSSKKLLLSDSGFYLCAWSLASRDTQYFGPGTRLTVL.

This clone was observed a handful of times. This chain links TRBV28 with TRBJ1-3; no definite D call. Trimming cost V 3 bases and J 4 bases, with 13 bases left between them. From germline, CDR1 is MDHEN and CDR2 SYDVKM. This CDR3 has 15 residues. In nucleotides, the CDR3 is TGTGCCAGCAGTTTGCACCCGGGAGCCGGAAACACCATATATTTT. Residues: CASSLHPGAGNTIYF.

The rearrangement uses TRBV16 and TRBJ1-2, with 9 nucleotides matching TRBD1. The J segment lost 8 bases and the V segment lost 4 bases, leaving 5 bases of the junction unmatched. The CDR3 consists of 13 residues. Germline assignment: CDR1 KGHSY and CDR2 FQNENV. The CDR3 reads CASSPGQGGGYTF. The CDR3 DNA follows: TGTGCCAGCAGCCCGGGACAGGGAGGGGGCTACACCTTC.

This clone was seen once. The chain joins TRBV28 to TRBJ2-5, with TRBD2 matching over 10 bases. Per germline, CDR1 MDHEN and CDR2 SYDVKM. J gave up 4 bases and V 2 bases, and 7 bases lay outside the gene matches. There are 16 residues in the CDR3. The chain's CDR3 is CASSLHTSGARETQYF. The CDR3 DNA sequence: TGTGCCAGCAGTTTACATACTAGCGGGGCGAGAGAGACCCAGTACTTC.

Here the CDR3 reads CASSFGRGQGVGETQYF. The CDR3, as DNA: TGTGCCAGCAGCTTCGGGCGGGGACAGGGGGTAGGAGAGACCCAGTACTTC. The V call is TRBV7-6, the J call TRBJ2-5; 11 nucleotides line up with TRBD1. Per germline, CDR1 SGHVS and CDR2 FNYEAQ. Trimming took 3 bases from V and 4 from J; bases not matched to a gene: 10. CDR3 length: 17 residues.

Written as DNA, the CDR3 is TGTGCCAGTAGTAAACAGGGACACACTGAAGCTTTCTTT. This encodes CASSKQGHTEAFF. The rearrangement links TRBV19 to TRBJ1-1; D perhaps matches TRBD1 (6 bases). V was cut by 4 bases and J by 3 bases, with 9 bases left in between. CDR1 is LNHDA and CDR2 is SQIVND in the germline V gene (reference sequence). The CDR3 spans 13 residues.

The chain employs TRBV28 and TRBJ1-1; a weak D match, TRBD1 (5 bases). The V gene's germline CDR1 is MDHEN and CDR2 SYDVKM. The CDR3 is 17 amino acids. Trimming pared 3 bases from V and 0 bases from J, leaving 17 bases between. CDR3 DNA sequence: TGTGCCAGCAGTTTGGGGGGATGGGCCTTGATGAACACTGAAGCTTTCTTT. As protein: CASSLGGWALMNTEAFF.

This clone has a single count. The chain combines TRBV7-2 with TRBJ2-7; possible D gene TRBD2, 6 bases. This CDR3 has 13 residues. V lost 3 bases, J lost 2 bases, and 8 bases lay in between. Germline lookup yields CDR1 SGHTA and CDR2 FQGNSA. In nucleotides, the CDR3 is TGTGCCAGCAGCTTGGGGAGGACCTACGAGCAGTACTTC. The encoded protein is CASSLGRTYEQYF.

The J gene is TRBJ2-7, the V gene TRBV5-1, with 8 bases lining up with TRBD1. The length of the CDR3 is 15 residues. Per germline, CDR1 SGHRS and CDR2 YFSETQ. Trimming cost V 0 bases and J 6 bases; bases outside gene matches: 8. CDR3 protein: CASSLAGQGAPEQYF. The CDR3, as DNA: TGCGCCAGCAGCTTGGCCGGGCAGGGGGCGCCCGAGCAGTACTTC.

The genes are TRBV6-4 and TRBJ1-2, with TRBD1 as a possible D gene (5 bases). Germline values: CDR1 MRHNA, CDR2 SNTAGT. Trimming pared 3 bases from V and 11 bases from J, leaving 13 bases between. This CDR3 has 12 amino acids. CDR3 DNA sequence: TGTGCCAGCAGTGATGCCAGGGCGGGGTACACCTTC. Translated: CASSDARAGYTF.

The rearrangement joins TRBV27 to TRBJ2-3; 11 bases match TRBD2. From germline, CDR1 is MNHEY and CDR2 SMNVEV (reference sequence). The CDR3 runs 16 residues. V lost 5 bases and J lost 4; bases outside the gene matches: 8. The CDR3 nucleotides read TGTGCCAGCAGTCCGTCACTAGCGGGGGAGGCAGATACGCAGTATTTT. This translates into CASSPSLAGEADTQYF.

J is TRBJ2-7 and V is TRBV14; TRBD2 is a possible D gene (5 bases). Germline CDR1 is SGHDN and CDR2 is FVKESK. The CDR3 is 13 amino acids. Trimming pared 1 base from V and 3 bases from J, leaving 7 bases between. CDR3 sequence reads: CASSQGLLYEQYF. CDR3 DNA sequence: TGTGCCAGCAGCCAAGGACTACTCTACGAGCAGTACTTC.

This chain links TRBV11-2 with TRBJ2-5; D not resolved. The V gene lost 2 bases and the J gene lost 4 bases, with 5 bases spanning the gap. Germline-derived CDR1 and CDR2 are SGHAT and FQNNGV. The CDR3 length is 12 residues. This CDR3 reads CASSLTGETQYF. DNA of the CDR3: TGTGCCAGCAGCTTAACGGGAGAGACCCAGTACTTC.

The count of this clone is one. This chain links TRBV28 with TRBJ2-1, with D maybe TRBD1 (5 bases). V was cut by 5 bases and J by 9 bases, with 17 bases left in between. This CDR3 contains 14 residues. In germline, CDR1 is MDHEN, CDR2 SYDVKM. The CDR3 DNA sequence: TGTGCCAGCAGTCCCGGGTCAGGGTGGACTGAGCAGTTCTTC. This translates into CASSPGSGWTEQFF.

This clone was seen once. The chain combines TRBV7-3 with TRBJ2-1; D is ambiguous. The CDR3 runs 11 residues. The germline CDR1 and CDR2 sequences are SGHTA and FQGTGA. V was pared by 3 bases and J by 7 bases, with 4 bases between. Written as DNA, the CDR3 is TGTGCCAGCAGCTTCCGGAATGAGCAGTTCTTC. This translates into CASSFRNEQFF.

This sequence joins TRBV10-2 and TRBJ1-6, with D perhaps matching TRBD1 (6 bases). The CDR3 sequence is 16 residues long. Germline assignment: CDR1 WSHSY and CDR2 SAAADI. Trimming pared 6 bases from V and 5 bases from J, leaving 17 bases between. The DNA for the CDR3 is TGCGCCAGCAGAGCGACTACAGGGTCGGATAATTCACCCCTCCACTTT. Amino acid sequence: CASRATTGSDNSPLHF.

The rearrangement uses TRBV19 and TRBJ1-6; no clear D gene. Germline V gives CDR1 LNHDA, CDR2 SQIVND (reference sequence). CDR3 size: 14 residues. Trimming cost V 5 bases and J 8 bases, with 13 bases left between them. The CDR3 loop reads CASSPGETHSPLHF. DNA of the CDR3: TGTGCCAGTAGTCCCGGGGAGACCCATTCACCCCTCCACTTT.

This clone appeared once. V usage is TRBV7-3 and J usage is TRBJ2-3; 8 bases align to TRBD2. The germline V gene has CDR1 SGHTA and CDR2 FQGTGA. This CDR3 spans 16 amino acids. J lost 5 bases, V lost 3 bases, and 10 bases had no gene match. Written as DNA, the CDR3 is TGTGCCAGCAGCTTTTCAGCGGGAGCGAGAGGAGATACGCAGTATTTT. Protein product: CASSFSAGARGDTQYF.